The 3 T cell receptor beta chains below were found in one sample sequenced in a study of human thymus T cells. Thymic resections from corrective heart surgery supplied the tissue. Sequencing was performed with immunoSEQ multiplex PCR; in TCRdb, only in-frame clones are kept and a portion is missing. The sample holds about 78,000 clones, 90% to 98% seen once. Input material: thymus tissue. These receptor sequences come from a boy in the first two years of life with a congenital heart defect but otherwise immunologically healthy.

V and J are TRBV9 and TRBJ1-2; the D gene is possibly TRBD1 (5 bases). The CDR3 has 12 amino acids. CDR1 SGDLS and CDR2 YYNGEE come from the germline V gene. Trimming cost V 0 bases and J 5 bases, with 5 bases left between them. The DNA of the CDR3 is TGTGCCAGCAGCGTAGAGGGGTATGGCTACACCTTC. Protein sequence: CASSVEGYGYTF.

This chain joins TRBV15 and TRBJ2-5; 7 positions match TRBD2. The V gene end was trimmed by 0 bases and the J gene end by 2 bases; junction bases not matched to a gene: 12. The CDR3 extends over 18 amino acids. Germline V gene data show CDR1 as LNHNV and CDR2 as YYDKDF (reference sequence). The DNA for the CDR3 is TGTGCCACCAGCAGAGATGGGGACGTCCGGGGGGTACAAGAGACCCAGTACTTC. Translated, it gives CATSRDGDVRGVQETQYF.

The chain uses TRBV28 and TRBJ2-7; 7 nucleotides match TRBD2. This CDR3 is built from 15 residues. Germline V gives CDR1 MDHEN, CDR2 SYDVKM. The trim removed 5 bases at V and 0 bases at J, leaving 7 bases unmatched. The CDR3 DNA reads as TGTGCCAGCAGTCTACCCGAGCGGGGCTCCTACGAGCAGTACTTC. This encodes CASSLPERGSYEQYF. Full variable domain (rest looked up from reference TRBV28 and TRBJ2-7): DVKVTQSSRYLVKRTGEKVFLECVQDMDHENMFWYRQDPGLGLRLIYFSYDVKMKEKGDIPEGYSVSREKKERFSLILESASTNQTSMYLCASSLPERGSYEQYFGPGTRLTVT.